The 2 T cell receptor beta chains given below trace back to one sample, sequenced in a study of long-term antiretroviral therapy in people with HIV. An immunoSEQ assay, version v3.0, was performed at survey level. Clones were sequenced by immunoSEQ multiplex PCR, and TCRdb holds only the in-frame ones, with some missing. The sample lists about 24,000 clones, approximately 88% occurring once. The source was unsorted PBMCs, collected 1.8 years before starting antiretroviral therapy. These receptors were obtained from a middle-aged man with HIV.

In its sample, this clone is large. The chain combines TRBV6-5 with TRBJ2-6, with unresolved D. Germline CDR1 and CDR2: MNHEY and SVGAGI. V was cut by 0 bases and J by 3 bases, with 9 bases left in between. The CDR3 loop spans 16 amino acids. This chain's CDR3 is CASSYSALGGANVLTF. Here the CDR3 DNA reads TGTGCCAGCAGTTACTCAGCCCTGGGTGGGGCCAACGTCCTGACTTTC.

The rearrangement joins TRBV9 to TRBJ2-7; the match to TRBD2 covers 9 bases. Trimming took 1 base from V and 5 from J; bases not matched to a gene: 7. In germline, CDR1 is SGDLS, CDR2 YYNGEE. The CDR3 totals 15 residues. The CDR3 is CASSVMAGGPHEQYF. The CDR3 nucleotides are TGTGCCAGCAGCGTAATGGCGGGAGGGCCCCACGAGCAGTACTTC.